This T cell receptor (beta chain) was sequenced for a study of response to subunit inactivated influenza vaccine. Trimming shortened V by 0 bases and J by 2 bases, and 4 bases separated the two germline ends. The length of the CDR3 is 13 residues. From germline, CDR1 is KGHSH and CDR2 LQKENI. TCRdb processed the RT-PCR reads anew with MiXCR; each CDR3 protein has one entry. The table shows approximately 310,000 distinct CDR3 sequences, with about a fifth occurring only once. As regards this clonotype: What it binds is not known.

Regarding the study as a whole: The authors suggested that every seasonal influenza vaccination recruits few new T cells.

This sample comprised PBMCs from blood, obtained around 22 months after vaccination. V is TRBV18 and J is TRBJ1-2, with unresolved D. This TCR was recovered from a man aged 50 to 75 who received an inactivated influenza vaccine. The CDR3 loop is CASSPPANYGYTF. The DNA for the CDR3 is TGTGCCAGCTCACCACCGGCAAACTATGGCTACACCTTC.